Listed below are T cell receptor beta chains from one sample, sequenced in a study of post-analysis software for immune sequencing data. TCRdb re-derived calls from the PCR reads in MiXCR, one entry per CDR3 protein. This table holds around 190,000 distinct CDR3 sequences, roughly 30% found once. The sequenced sample consisted of blood. All receptors come from a girl aged 2 to 17 with multiple sclerosis. CDR3s include the opening cysteine and the closing phenylalanine or tryptophan. Each record gives: V gene, D gene, J gene, clone size, CDR3 protein, CDR3 DNA. D genes are given only for firm matches. The size field is filled for only some rows; it gives once, few, many or a size class.

>TRBV6-6|TRBD1|TRBJ1-3|many
CASRGTGRASGNTIYF
TGTGCCAGCAGGGGGACAGGAAGGGCGTCTGGAAACACCATATATTTT
>TRBV28|.|TRBJ2-1|.
CARRNDQAVYNEQFF
TGTGCCAGAAGGAACGACCAGGCTGTCTACAATGAGCAGTTCTTC
>TRBV12-3/TRBV12-4|TRBD2|TRBJ2-1|few
CASTAGASGSPYNEQFF
TGTGCCAGCACCGCGGGGGCAAGCGGGAGCCCCTACAATGAGCAGTTCTTC
>TRBV4-1|.|TRBJ1-1|few
CASSLSRDPEAFF
TGCGCCAGCAGCCTCTCGAGGGACCCTGAAGCTTTCTTT
>TRBV29-1|TRBD1|TRBJ1-1|.
CSVQGAVYTEAFF
TGCAGCGTCCAGGGGGCGGTGTACACTGAAGCTTTCTTT
>TRBV6-6|.|TRBJ1-4|many
CASSYGQEKLFF
TGTGCCAGCAGTTACGGACAGGAAAAACTGTTTTTT
>TRBV12-3/TRBV12-4|.|TRBJ1-2|.
CASTSEGRSYGYTF
TGTGCCAGCACTTCTGAAGGACGTAGCTATGGCTACACCTTC
>TRBV5-1|.|TRBJ1-1|few
CASSPGGVVNTEAFF
TGCGCCAGCAGCCCCGGGGGAGTGGTTAACACTGAAGCTTTCTTT
>TRBV7-6|.|TRBJ2-7|few
CASSLESGRAYEQYF
TGTGCCAGCAGCTTAGAAAGCGGGCGCGCTTACGAGCAGTACTTC
>TRBV5-1|.|TRBJ2-5|.
CASSPGWQGIQEAQYF
TGCGCCAGCAGTCCTGGATGGCAGGGGATCCAAGAGGCCCAGTACTTC
>TRBV29-1|TRBD1|TRBJ2-7|many
CSVQRRPGQGDEQYF
TGCAGCGTTCAAAGACGACCGGGACAGGGGGACGAGCAGTACTTC
>TRBV12-3/TRBV12-4|TRBD1|TRBJ1-2|.
CASSLSGTGGGYTF
TGTGCCAGCAGCCTGTCTGGGACAGGGGGCGGCTACACCTTC
>TRBV15|TRBD1|TRBJ1-5|many
CATSRDSVGRGRGQPQHF
TGTGCCACCAGCAGAGATTCGGTGGGCAGGGGGCGAGGTCAGCCCCAGCATTTT
>TRBV7-9|.|TRBJ1-2|many
CASSLRGINYGYTF
TGTGCCAGCAGCTTAAGGGGAATCAACTATGGCTACACCTTC
>TRBV28|.|TRBJ1-2|few
CASSTDSLHGYTF
TGTGCCAGCAGTACTGACAGTCTGCATGGCTACACCTTC
>TRBV5-1|.|TRBJ1-5|few
CASSLGYGVGQPQHF
TGCGCCAGCAGCTTGGGGTACGGGGTCGGTCAGCCCCAGCATTTT
>TRBV20-1|.|TRBJ2-5|.
CSARPGLTQETQYF
TGCAGTGCTAGACCCGGACTAACTCAAGAGACCCAGTACTTC
>TRBV5-8|.|TRBJ2-2|.
CASRPWGSNTGELFF
TGTGCCAGCAGACCATGGGGCTCGAACACCGGGGAGCTGTTTTTT
>TRBV5-1|.|TRBJ2-7|many
CASSASGLSPHEQYF
TGCGCCAGCAGCGCATCCGGACTTTCCCCCCACGAGCAGTACTTC
>TRBV4-1|TRBD2|TRBJ2-1|few
CASSNAPGAGGTFF
TGCGCCAGCAGCAATGCCCCCGGGGCGGGAGGAACGTTCTTC
>TRBV3-1|TRBD2|TRBJ2-7|many
CASSPGLAGYEQYF
TGTGCCAGCAGCCCCGGGCTAGCGGGCTACGAGCAGTACTTC
>TRBV20-1|.|TRBJ1-2|few
CSARDPQGRNGYTF
TGCAGTGCTAGAGATCCCCAGGGAAGGAATGGCTACACCTTC
>TRBV28|TRBD2|TRBJ2-1|many
CASSLFRTSGVNRFGAFF
TGTGCCAGCAGTTTATTTCGGACTAGCGGGGTCAACAGATTCGGGGCGTTCTTC
>TRBV7-2|.|TRBJ2-1|.
CAGSLDAGPYNEQFF
TGTGCCGGCAGCTTAGACGCGGGACCCTACAATGAGCAGTTCTTC
>TRBV5-1|.|TRBJ2-3|few
CASSLGAGLPTGTQYF
TGCGCCAGCAGCTTGGGAGCAGGGCTCCCCACAGGTACGCAGTATTTT